The entry below gives a single T cell receptor beta chain sequence along with its context. The record originates from a study of blood T cell repertoires in COVID-19. Produced via immunoSEQ multiplex PCR; TCRdb's table is partial and in-frame only. The sample yields around 100,000 clones, 80% seen once. The CDR3 spans 14 residues. V dropped 5 bases and J dropped 3; count of bases not matched to a gene: 6. From germline, CDR1 is SGHAT and CDR2 FQNNGV. This chain joins TRBV11-2 and TRBJ2-7; 8 bases agree with TRBD1. The sample consisted of peripheral blood. The source is a woman in her 70s with acute or convalescent COVID-19. This CDR3 is CASSRQGPRYEQYF. CDR3 sequence (DNA): TGTGCCAGCAGCAGACAGGGGCCCCGCTACGAGCAGTACTTC. The whole variable domain, filled in from reference TRBV11-2 and TRBJ2-7, reads EAGVAQSPRYKIIEKRQSVAFWCNPISGHATLYWYQQILGQGPKLLIQFQNNGVVDDSQLPKDRFSAERLKGVDSTLKIQPAKLEDSAVYLCASSRQGPRYEQYFGPGTRLTVT.